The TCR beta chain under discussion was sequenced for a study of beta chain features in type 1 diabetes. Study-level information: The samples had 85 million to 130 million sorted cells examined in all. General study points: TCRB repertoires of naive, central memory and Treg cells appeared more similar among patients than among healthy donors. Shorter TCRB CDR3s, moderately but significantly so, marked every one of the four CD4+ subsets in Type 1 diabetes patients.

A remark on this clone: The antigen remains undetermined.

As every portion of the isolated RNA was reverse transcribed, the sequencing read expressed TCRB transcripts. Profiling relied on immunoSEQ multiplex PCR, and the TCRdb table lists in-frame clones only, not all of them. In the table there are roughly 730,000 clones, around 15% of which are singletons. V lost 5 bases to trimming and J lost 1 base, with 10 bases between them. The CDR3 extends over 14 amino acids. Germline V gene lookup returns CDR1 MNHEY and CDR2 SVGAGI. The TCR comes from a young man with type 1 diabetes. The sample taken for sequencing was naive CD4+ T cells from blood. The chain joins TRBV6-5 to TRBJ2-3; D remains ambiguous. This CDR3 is CASSRGPGTDTQYF. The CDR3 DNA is TGTGCCAGCAGTCGAGGTCCCGGCACAGATACGCAGTATTTT.